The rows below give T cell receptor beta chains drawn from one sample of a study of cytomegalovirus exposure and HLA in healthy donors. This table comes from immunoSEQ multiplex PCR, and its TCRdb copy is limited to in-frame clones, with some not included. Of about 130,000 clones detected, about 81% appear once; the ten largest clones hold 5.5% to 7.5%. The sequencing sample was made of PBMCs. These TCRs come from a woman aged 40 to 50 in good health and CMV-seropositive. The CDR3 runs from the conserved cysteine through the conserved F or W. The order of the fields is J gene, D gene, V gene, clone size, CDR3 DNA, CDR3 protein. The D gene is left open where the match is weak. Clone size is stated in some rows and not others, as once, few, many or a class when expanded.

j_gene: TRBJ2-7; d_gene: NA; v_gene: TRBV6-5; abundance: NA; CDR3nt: TGTGCCAGCAGTTCCTCCCGTGACAAGAACCCCTACGAGCAGTACTTC; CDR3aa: CASSSSRDKNPYEQYF
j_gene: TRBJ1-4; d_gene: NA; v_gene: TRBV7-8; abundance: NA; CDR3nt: TGTGCCAGCAGCCAATCAGCCGGGACTAATGAAAAACTGTTTTTT; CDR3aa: CASSQSAGTNEKLFF
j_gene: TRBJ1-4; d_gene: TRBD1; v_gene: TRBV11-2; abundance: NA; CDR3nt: TGTGCCAGCAGCTTCCAAGCAGGGGGACGGGAAAAACTGTTTTTT; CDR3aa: CASSFQAGGREKLFF
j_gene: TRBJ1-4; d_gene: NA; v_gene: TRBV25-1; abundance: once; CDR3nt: TGTGCCAGCAGGAGGGGGGGGGTCGAAGGAGCAGAAAAACTGTTTTTT; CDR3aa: CASRRGGVEGAEKLFF
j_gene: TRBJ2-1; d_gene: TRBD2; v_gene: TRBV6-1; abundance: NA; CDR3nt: TGTGCCAGCAGTGAAGGGGGACTAACGATCTACAATGAGCAGTTCTTC; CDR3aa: CASSEGGLTIYNEQFF
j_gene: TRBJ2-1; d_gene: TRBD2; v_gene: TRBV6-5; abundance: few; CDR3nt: TGTGCCAGCAGTTACTCGAGTAGCGGGGGCAATGAGCAGTTCTTC; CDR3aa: CASSYSSSGGNEQFF
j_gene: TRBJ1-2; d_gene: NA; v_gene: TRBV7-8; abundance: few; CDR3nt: TGTGCCAGCAGCTTACTCCCCACAGGTCGGAATGGCTACACCTTC; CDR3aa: CASSLLPTGRNGYTF
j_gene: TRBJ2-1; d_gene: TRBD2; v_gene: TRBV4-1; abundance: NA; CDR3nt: TGCGCCAGCAGCCAAGATGGACTAGCGGCCACCTACAATGAGCAGTTCTTC; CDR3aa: CASSQDGLAATYNEQFF
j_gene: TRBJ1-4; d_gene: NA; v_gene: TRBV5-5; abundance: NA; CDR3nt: TGTGCCAGCAGCCCGGGGTTTTTGGCAACTAATGAAAAACTGTTTTTT; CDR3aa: CASSPGFLATNEKLFF
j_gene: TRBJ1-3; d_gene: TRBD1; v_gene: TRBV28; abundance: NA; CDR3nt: TGTGCCAGCAGCTCCAGGGGGCCTCTGGGAAACACCATATATTTT; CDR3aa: CASSSRGPLGNTIYF
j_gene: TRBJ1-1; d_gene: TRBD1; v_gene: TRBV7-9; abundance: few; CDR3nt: TGTGCCAGCAGCTTAGGGGGGACAGGGGGGACGAACACTGAAGCTTTCTTT; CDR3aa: CASSLGGTGGTNTEAFF
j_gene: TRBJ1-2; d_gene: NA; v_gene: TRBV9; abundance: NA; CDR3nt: TGTGCCAGCAGCACTCCCCCCCACTATGGCTACACCTTC; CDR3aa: CASSTPPHYGYTF
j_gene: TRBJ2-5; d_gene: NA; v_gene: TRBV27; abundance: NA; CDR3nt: TGTGCCAGCCAGGAGGGGGAGACCCAGTACTTC; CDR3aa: CASQEGETQYF
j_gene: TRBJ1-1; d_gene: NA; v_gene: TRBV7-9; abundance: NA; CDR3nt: TGTTCCAGCAGCTTTCCTCCCAGGGCAGCATCGAACACTGAAGCTTTCTTT; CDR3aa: CSSSFPPRAASNTEAFF
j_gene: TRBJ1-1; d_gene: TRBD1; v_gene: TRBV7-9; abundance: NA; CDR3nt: TGTGCCAGCAGCACAAGTGACAGGGAGAACACTGAAGCTTTCTTT; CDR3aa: CASSTSDRENTEAFF
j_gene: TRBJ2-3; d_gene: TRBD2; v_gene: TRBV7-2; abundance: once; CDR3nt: TGTGCCAGCAGCTCTGGGGGCGGGGGGGCCTCAGATACGCAGTATTTT; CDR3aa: CASSSGGGGASDTQYF
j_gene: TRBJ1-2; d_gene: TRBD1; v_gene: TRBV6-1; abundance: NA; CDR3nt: TGTGCCAGCAGTGAAACCGGGACAGACAACTATGGCTACACCTTC; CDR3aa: CASSETGTDNYGYTF
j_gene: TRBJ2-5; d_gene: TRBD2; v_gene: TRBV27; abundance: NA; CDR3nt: TGTGCCAGCAGTCCCTGGATGGGGGAGGGCCAAGAGACCCAGTACTTC; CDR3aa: CASSPWMGEGQETQYF
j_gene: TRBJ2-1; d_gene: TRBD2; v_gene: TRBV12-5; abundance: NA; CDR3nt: TGTGCTAGTGGTTTGGGACAGCGGGGCAATGAGCAGTTCTTC; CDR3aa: CASGLGQRGNEQFF
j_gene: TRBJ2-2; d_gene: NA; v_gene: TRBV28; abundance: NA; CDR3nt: TGTGCCAGCAGTTCCTTGGCAGGAATCACCGGGGAGCTGTTTTTT; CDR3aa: CASSSLAGITGELFF
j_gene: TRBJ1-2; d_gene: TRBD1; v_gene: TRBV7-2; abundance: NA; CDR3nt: TGTGCCAGCAGCACCTCGGGACAGATCTTGGGGGGCTACACCTTC; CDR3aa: CASSTSGQILGGYTF
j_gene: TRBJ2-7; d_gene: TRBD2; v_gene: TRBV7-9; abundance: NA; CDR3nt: TGTGCCAGCAGCCCGGAAGCTAGCGGTAGCTCCTACGAGCAGTACTTC; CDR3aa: CASSPEASGSSYEQYF
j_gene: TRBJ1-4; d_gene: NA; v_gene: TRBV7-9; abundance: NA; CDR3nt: TGTGCCAGCAGCTCCCCGACAGGTTTATTAACTAATGAAAAACTGTTTTTT; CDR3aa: CASSSPTGLLTNEKLFF
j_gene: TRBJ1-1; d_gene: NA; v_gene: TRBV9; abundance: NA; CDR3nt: TGTGCCAGCAGCAGCAGGGTATCGGGCACTGAAGCTTTCTTT; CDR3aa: CASSSRVSGTEAFF
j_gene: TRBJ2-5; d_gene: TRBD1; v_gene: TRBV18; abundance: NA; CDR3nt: TGTGCCAGCTCACCACGGCGACAGGGGGCTGGGGAGCAGTACTTC; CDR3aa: CASSPRRQGAGEQYF
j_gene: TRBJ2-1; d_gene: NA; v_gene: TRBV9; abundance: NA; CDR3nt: TGTGCCAGCAGCGTATGGGCTTATAACAATGAGCAGTTCTTC; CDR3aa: CASSVWAYNNEQFF
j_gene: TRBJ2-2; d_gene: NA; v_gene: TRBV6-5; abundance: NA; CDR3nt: TGTGCCGGCAGTCCCCCAACGAACACCGGGGAGCTGTTTTTT; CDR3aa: CAGSPPTNTGELFF
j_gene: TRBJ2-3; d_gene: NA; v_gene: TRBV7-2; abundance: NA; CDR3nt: TGTGCCAGCAGCCTACAGGGCACAGATACGCAGTATTTT; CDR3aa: CASSLQGTDTQYF
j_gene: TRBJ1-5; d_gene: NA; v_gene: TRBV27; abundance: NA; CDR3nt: TGTGCCAGCAGTTTATGGGCCGGCAATCAGCCCCAGCATTTT; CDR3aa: CASSLWAGNQPQHF
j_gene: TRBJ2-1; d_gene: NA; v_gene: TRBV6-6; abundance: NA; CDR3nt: TGTGCCAGCAGTCACGAATCGGGGACTCGCAATGAGCAGTTCTTC; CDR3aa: CASSHESGTRNEQFF
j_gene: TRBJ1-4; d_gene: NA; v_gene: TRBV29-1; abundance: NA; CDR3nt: TGCAGCGTTGTTGTGGCAGGGCGTAATGAAAAACTGTTTTTT; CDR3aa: CSVVVAGRNEKLFF
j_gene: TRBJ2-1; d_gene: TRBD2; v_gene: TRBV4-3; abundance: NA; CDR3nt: TGCGCCAGCAGCCAAGTGTTTTCTAGCGGGGTCTACAATGAGCAGTTCTTC; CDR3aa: CASSQVFSSGVYNEQFF
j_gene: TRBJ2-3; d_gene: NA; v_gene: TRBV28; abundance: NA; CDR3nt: TGTGCCAGCAGTTCACAGGGTAGCACAGATACGCAGTATTTT; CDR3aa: CASSSQGSTDTQYF
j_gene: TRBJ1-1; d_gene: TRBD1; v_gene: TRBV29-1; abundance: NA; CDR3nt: TGCAGCGTTTTGGTCAGGGGGATTCTGAACACTGAAGCTTTCTTT; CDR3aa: CSVLVRGILNTEAFF
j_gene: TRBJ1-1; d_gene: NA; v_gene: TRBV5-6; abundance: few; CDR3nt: TGTGCCAGCAGCTTGTGGCCCATGGGGGGGAACACTGAAGCTTTCTTT; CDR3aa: CASSLWPMGGNTEAFF
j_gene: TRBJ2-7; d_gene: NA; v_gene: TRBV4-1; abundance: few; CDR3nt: TGCGCCAGCAGCCAAGACCTAGTAAACTACGAGCAGTACTTC; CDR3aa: CASSQDLVNYEQYF
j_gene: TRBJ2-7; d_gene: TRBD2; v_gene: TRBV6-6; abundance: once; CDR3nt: TGTGCCAGCAGTTCACCGGGACTAGCGGGATCGGGTGAGCAGTACTTC; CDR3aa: CASSSPGLAGSGEQYF
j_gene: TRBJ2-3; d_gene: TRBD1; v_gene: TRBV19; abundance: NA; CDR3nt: TGTGCCAGTAGGACAGGGAGCACAGATACGCAGTATTTT; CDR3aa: CASRTGSTDTQYF
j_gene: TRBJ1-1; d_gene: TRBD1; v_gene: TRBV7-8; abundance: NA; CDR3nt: TGTGCCAGCAGCTTAGCAGACAGGGCGGGCACTGAAGCTTTCTTT; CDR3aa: CASSLADRAGTEAFF
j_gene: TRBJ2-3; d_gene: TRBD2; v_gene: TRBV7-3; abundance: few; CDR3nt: TGTGCCAGCAGCTTCGGACTAGCGGGGACAGATACGCAGTATTTT; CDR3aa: CASSFGLAGTDTQYF
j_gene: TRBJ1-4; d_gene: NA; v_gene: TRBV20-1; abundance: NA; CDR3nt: TGCAGTGCTACCGACAGCGAAAAACTGTTTTTT; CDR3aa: CSATDSEKLFF
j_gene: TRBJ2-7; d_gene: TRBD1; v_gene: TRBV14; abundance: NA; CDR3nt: TGTGCCAGCAGCCCCAGGACAGGGGTCAAATCCTTCCACGAGCAGTACTTC; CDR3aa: CASSPRTGVKSFHEQYF
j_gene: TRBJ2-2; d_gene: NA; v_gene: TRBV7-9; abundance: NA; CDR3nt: TGTGCCAGCAGCTTTCTCCGGCCAGGGGCCGGGGAGCTGTTTTTT; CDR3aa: CASSFLRPGAGELFF
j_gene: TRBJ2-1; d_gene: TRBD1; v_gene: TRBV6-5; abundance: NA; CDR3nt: TGTGCCAGCAGTTACCCCCGGACAGGCTCCTACAATGAGCAGTTCTTC; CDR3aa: CASSYPRTGSYNEQFF
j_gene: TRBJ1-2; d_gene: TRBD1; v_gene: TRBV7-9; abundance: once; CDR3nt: TGTGCCAGCAGCCTTGCCGGGACAGGGTTGGGAGGCTACACCTTC; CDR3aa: CASSLAGTGLGGYTF
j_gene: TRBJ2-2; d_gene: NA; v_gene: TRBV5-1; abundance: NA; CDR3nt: TGCGCCAGCAGCGTCGAGGTCACCGGGGAGCTGTTTTTT; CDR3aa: CASSVEVTGELFF
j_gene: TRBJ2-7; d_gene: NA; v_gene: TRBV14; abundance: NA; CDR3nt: TGTGCCAGCAGCCCGGTACAGAGCTCCTACGAGCAGTACTTC; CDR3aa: CASSPVQSSYEQYF
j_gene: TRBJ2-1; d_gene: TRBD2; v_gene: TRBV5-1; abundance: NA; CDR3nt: TGCGCCAGCAGCCTTAGCGGGGGGGCCCTAAACAATGAGCAGTTCTTC; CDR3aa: CASSLSGGALNNEQFF
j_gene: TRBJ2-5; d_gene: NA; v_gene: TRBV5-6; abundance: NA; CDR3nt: TGTGCCAGCAGCTTGGGGGGGCCAGAGACCCAGTACTTC; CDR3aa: CASSLGGPETQYF
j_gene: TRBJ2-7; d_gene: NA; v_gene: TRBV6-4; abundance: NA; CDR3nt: TGTGCCAGCAGTACCGAGGATAGGAGGCCCCAAAACTACTACGAGCAGTACTTC; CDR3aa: CASSTEDRRPQNYYEQYF
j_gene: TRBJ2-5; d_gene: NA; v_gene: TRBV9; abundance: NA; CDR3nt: TGTGCCAGCAGCGTAGTCCCCGGGACTTACAAAGAGACCCAGTACTTC; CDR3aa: CASSVVPGTYKETQYF
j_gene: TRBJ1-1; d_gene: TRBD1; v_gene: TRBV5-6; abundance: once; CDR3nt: TGTGCCAGCACCCGGACAGGGAGCAACACTGAAGCTTTCTTT; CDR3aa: CASTRTGSNTEAFF
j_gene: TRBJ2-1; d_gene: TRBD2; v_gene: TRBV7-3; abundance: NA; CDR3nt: TGTGCCAGCAGCCCGACTAGCGGGGGAACCTACAATGAGCAGTTCTTC; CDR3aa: CASSPTSGGTYNEQFF
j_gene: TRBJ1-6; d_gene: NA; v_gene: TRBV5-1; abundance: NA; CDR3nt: TGCGCCAGCAGTCTAATTTCTAGCTCCTATAATTCACCCCTCCACTTT; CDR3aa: CASSLISSSYNSPLHF
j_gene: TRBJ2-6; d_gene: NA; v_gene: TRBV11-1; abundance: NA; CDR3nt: TGTGCCTTTGAGAACTCTGGGGCCAACGTCCTGACTTTC; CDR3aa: CAFENSGANVLTF
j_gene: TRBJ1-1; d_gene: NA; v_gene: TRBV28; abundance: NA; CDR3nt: TGTGCCAGCAGTTCTGACAGTTCGGGCCCTGAAGCTTTCTTT; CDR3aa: CASSSDSSGPEAFF
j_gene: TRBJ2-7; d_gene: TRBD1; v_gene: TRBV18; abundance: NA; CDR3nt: TGTGCCAGCTCACCCCGGGACAGGGACTACGAGCAGTACTTC; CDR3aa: CASSPRDRDYEQYF
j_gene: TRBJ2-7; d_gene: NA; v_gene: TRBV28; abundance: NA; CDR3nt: TGTGCCAGCGGCTCTCTTGTGGGAGGCTCCTACGAGCAGTACTTC; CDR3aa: CASGSLVGGSYEQYF
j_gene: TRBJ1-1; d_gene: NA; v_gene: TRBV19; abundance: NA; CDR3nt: TGTGCCAGTACCGCCGAGAGGAACACTGAAGCTTTCTTT; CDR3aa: CASTAERNTEAFF
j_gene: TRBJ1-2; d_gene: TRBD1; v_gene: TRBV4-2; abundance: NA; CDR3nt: TGTGCCAGCAGCCAAGACAGGGGGAATGGCTACACCTTC; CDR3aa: CASSQDRGNGYTF